The 7 T cell receptor beta chains given below trace back to one sample, sequenced in a study of T-cell memory formation after mild COVID-19. MiXCR, run by TCRdb on the 5' RACE reads, gives a single entry per CDR3 protein. Among about 270,000 distinct CDR3 sequences, about 17% were seen once, and the ten largest hold about 23%. Source material: PBMCs or a T cell subset sorted from them (not recorded which). The source is a man younger than 35 who had mild COVID-19 (a few samples of this study predate the infection). Cell type and time point are not known.

The chain has TRBV20-1 and TRBJ1-3, with D perhaps TRBD1 (6 bases). Germline values: CDR1 DFQATT, CDR2 SNEGSKA (reference sequence). This CDR3 contains 13 residues. V shed 6 bases and J shed 4 bases, with 13 bases lying between them. The CDR3 loop is CSASLGAGNTIYF. The CDR3 DNA reads as TGCAGTGCAAGCCTGGGGGCCGGAAACACCATATATTTT.

The chain is built from TRBV4-1 and TRBJ1-1; TRBD1 agrees at 8 bases. The V gene end was trimmed by 4 bases and the J gene end by 5 bases; junction bases not matched to a gene: 15. The CDR3 is 17 amino acids. Germline values: CDR1 MGHRA, CDR2 YSYEKL. The CDR3 DNA follows: TGCGCCAGCAGCCCAAGGACAGGGATGCGCGCTTCGACTGAAGCTTTCTTT. Its translation is CASSPRTGMRASTEAFF.

This clonotype showed up just a few times. This chain joins TRBV20-1 and TRBJ2-1, with D possibly being TRBD1 (6 bases). The germline V and J ends were trimmed by 6 bases and 10 bases, with 28 bases remaining between them. Germline V gene lookup returns CDR1 DFQATT and CDR2 SNEGSKA (reference sequence). The CDR3 contains 16 residues. This chain's CDR3 is CSARGSEDSLQREQFF. For the CDR3, the DNA is TGCAGTGCCAGGGGATCGGAGGACTCGTTACAGAGAGAGCAGTTCTTC.

This clonotype was counted only a few times. The CDR3: CATAGDSTDTQYF. Here the CDR3 DNA reads TGTGCTACCGCGGGGGACAGCACAGATACGCAGTATTTT. The chain carries TRBV18 and TRBJ2-3; TRBD2 matches at 7 bases. The CDR3 sequence is 13 residues long. The V gene's germline CDR1 is KGHSH and CDR2 LQKENI.

The chain recombines TRBV3-1 with TRBJ2-5, with 7 nucleotides matching TRBD1. Germline-derived CDR1 and CDR2 are LGHDT and YNNKEL (reference sequence). The CDR3 is 16 amino acids. After removal of 0 bases from V and 5 bases from J, the junction contained 9 bases not matched to a gene. The CDR3 DNA reads as TGTGCCAGCAGCCAAGATGGTGGCAGGGGGACCGAGACCCAGTACTTC. Residues: CASSQDGGRGTETQYF.

The chain carries TRBV12-3 or TRBV12-4 and TRBJ1-4; the D gene is possibly TRBD1 (5 bases). The CDR3 runs 14 residues. With 6 bases removed from V and 6 bases from J, the gap between germline ends came to 14 bases. CDR3 amino acids: CASRSGRIDEKLFF. CDR3 sequence (DNA): TGTGCCAGCAGGTCAGGGCGGATCGATGAAAAACTGTTTTTT.

This clonotype was seen a single time. J is TRBJ2-3 and V is TRBV20-1, with TRBD2 as a possible D gene (5 bases). V was pared by 3 bases and J by 10 bases, with 14 bases between. Germline CDR1 reads DFQATT; CDR2 reads SNEGSKA (reference sequence). The CDR3 is made up of 12 amino acids. For the CDR3, the DNA is TGCAGTGCTAGCTTTTTGCGGGCGGCGCAGTATTTT. The encoded protein is CSASFLRAAQYF.